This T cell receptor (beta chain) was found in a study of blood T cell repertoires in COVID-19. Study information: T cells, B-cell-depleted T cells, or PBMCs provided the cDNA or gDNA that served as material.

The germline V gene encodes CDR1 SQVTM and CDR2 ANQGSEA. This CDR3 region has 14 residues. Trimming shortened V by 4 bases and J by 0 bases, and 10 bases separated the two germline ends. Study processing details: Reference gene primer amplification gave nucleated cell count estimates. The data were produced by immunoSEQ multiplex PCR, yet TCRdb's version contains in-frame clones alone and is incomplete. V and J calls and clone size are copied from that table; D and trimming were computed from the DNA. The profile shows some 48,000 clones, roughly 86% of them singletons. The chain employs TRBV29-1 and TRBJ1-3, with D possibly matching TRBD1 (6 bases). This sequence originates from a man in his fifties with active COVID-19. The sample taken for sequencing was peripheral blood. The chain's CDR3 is CSVGQGHSGNTIYF. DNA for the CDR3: TGCAGCGTTGGTCAGGGGCACTCTGGAAACACCATATATTTT.